Listed below are T cell receptor beta chains from one sample, sequenced in a study of identical twins. TCRdb reprocessed the 5' RACE reads via MiXCR and lists one record per CDR3 protein. Of more than 1.5 million distinct CDR3 sequences in the sample, 32% were seen once. Sequencing was carried out using cord blood. The receptors come from a newborn girl in good health. The CDR3 runs from the conserved cysteine through the conserved F or W. D genes are given only for firm matches. Rows may omit the clone size; those that give it use once, few, many or a size class.

CDR3 DNA	CDR3 protein	D gene	V gene	J gene	clone size
TGTGCCAGCAGTAGGGGACAGTTTAATTCACCCCTCCACTTT	CASSRGQFNSPLHF	TRBD1	TRBV2	TRBJ1-6	many
TGCAGTGCTTGCAGGGGATCGCAAGAGACCCAGTACTTC	CSACRGSQETQYF	.	TRBV20-1	TRBJ2-5	once
TGTGCCAGCAGCACGTCACAGGGTCGAGCCAAAAACATTCAGTACTTC	CASSTSQGRAKNIQYF	.	TRBV12-3/TRBV12-4	TRBJ2-4	.
TGTGCCAGCCGGACAGATAGCTCCTACAATGAGCAGTTCTTC	CASRTDSSYNEQFF	.	TRBV6-1	TRBJ2-1	.
TGTGCCAGCAGTGAAGGCGGGGGCTACTCCTACAATGAGCAGTACTTC	CASSEGGGYSYNEQYF	.	TRBV25-1	TRBJ2-7	.
TGTGCCAGCAGCCAAGGTTTAGTCGGGACAGATACGCAGTATTTT	CASSQGLVGTDTQYF	.	TRBV4-2	TRBJ2-3	.
TGTGCCAGCAGCCCCCTTGCGGGGCTATATGGCTACACCTTC	CASSPLAGLYGYTF	.	TRBV7-9	TRBJ1-2	.
TGTGCCAGCAGTTTGTGGGGGACCATATATTTT	CASSLWGTIYF	.	TRBV28	TRBJ1-3	.
TGTGCCAGCAGTAGGACTAATTGGATTTCAGACGAGCAGTACTTC	CASSRTNWISDEQYF	.	TRBV28	TRBJ2-7	.
TGTGCCAGCAGCTCGACTAGGGTAAAGAGCACAGATACGCAGTATTTT	CASSSTRVKSTDTQYF	.	TRBV7-8	TRBJ2-3	few
TGCAGTGCTAGAGACACTAGCGGATTCACAGATACGCAGTATTTT	CSARDTSGFTDTQYF	TRBD2	TRBV20-1	TRBJ2-3	.
TGCGCCAGCAGCCAAGAAGGGAGAAACAGTGAGCAGTTCTTC	CASSQEGRNSEQFF	.	TRBV4-1	TRBJ2-1	once
TGTGCCAGCAGTTTAGCCCCTCGGACTGAAGCTTTCTTT	CASSLAPRTEAFF	.	TRBV12-3/TRBV12-4	TRBJ1-1	few
TGTGCCAGCAGTTTAAAACCAGGACAGGGTTCCTACGAGCAGTACTTC	CASSLKPGQGSYEQYF	TRBD1	TRBV28	TRBJ2-7	many
TGTGCCTGCAGCTCCGGGACTAGCGGGGCCCTCTCCTACGAGCAGTACTTC	CACSSGTSGALSYEQYF	TRBD2	TRBV3-1	TRBJ2-7	.
TGTGCCAGCAGCCCCCCAGGACAGAACACCGGGGAGCTGTTTTTT	CASSPPGQNTGELFF	.	TRBV4-2	TRBJ2-2	.
TGTGCCAGCAGCCACCGTCGACCCGACAATGAGCAGTTCTTC	CASSHRRPDNEQFF	.	TRBV13	TRBJ2-1	few
TGTGCCAGCAGACGACAGGGTCGAGAGACCCAGTACTTC	CASRRQGRETQYF	TRBD1	TRBV27	TRBJ2-5	few
TGTGCCAGCAGTTACATTTTCTCAGGGTCTGGCGAGCAGTACTTC	CASSYIFSGSGEQYF	.	TRBV6-6	TRBJ2-7	few
TGTGCCAGCAGCCTTTCTGCCTATACGCAGTATTTT	CASSLSAYTQYF	.	TRBV14	TRBJ2-3	.
TGTGCCAGCAGTTTAACCGGGACTAGCGGTGAGACCCAGTTCTTC	CASSLTGTSGETQFF	TRBD2	TRBV6-6	TRBJ2-1	once
TGTGCCAGCCCGGGACAGAAAAGAGTAAGGGGAAACTACAATGAGCAGTTCTTC	CASPGQKRVRGNYNEQFF	TRBD1	TRBV27	TRBJ2-1	.
TGTGCCAGCAGCTCGCCCCGGACACCAACTAACTATGGCTACACCTTC	CASSSPRTPTNYGYTF	.	TRBV28	TRBJ1-2	.
TGTGCCAGCAGGCAATATGGCACCGGGGAGCTGTTTTTT	CASRQYGTGELFF	.	TRBV11-1	TRBJ2-2	once
TGCAGTGCTAGTCTAGGTAGCGGCACAGATACGCAGTATTTT	CSASLGSGTDTQYF	.	TRBV20-1	TRBJ2-3	.
TGTGCCAGCAGCTCGGGAGTATACGATGAGCAGTTCTTC	CASSSGVYDEQFF	.	TRBV3-1	TRBJ2-1	.
TGCAGTGCTCCGACTAGCGGGGTAACCTACGAGCAGTACTTC	CSAPTSGVTYEQYF	TRBD2	TRBV20-1	TRBJ2-7	.
TGTGCCAGCAGCTCCTTAGTTATAGTCGGCACAGATACGCAGTATTTT	CASSSLVIVGTDTQYF	.	TRBV7-9	TRBJ2-3	.
TGTGCCAGCAGCTGGACTAGCGGGCTCTCCTACGAGCAGTACTTC	CASSWTSGLSYEQYF	TRBD2	TRBV11-2	TRBJ2-7	many
TGTGCCAGCAGCCCCTCAGCGCGAACTAGCACAGATACGCAGTATTTT	CASSPSARTSTDTQYF	.	TRBV7-2	TRBJ2-3	.
TGCAGCGCTAGAGGACCAGGACAGTTCTTC	CSARGPGQFF	.	TRBV20-1	TRBJ2-1	.
TGTGCCAGCAGTTACTTGACAGGGGGTAGGGACACTGAAGCTTTCTTT	CASSYLTGGRDTEAFF	TRBD1	TRBV6-6	TRBJ1-1	.
TGTGCCAGCAGCTCCCTACCGTCAGGCCTCTCCTACGAGCAGTACTTC	CASSSLPSGLSYEQYF	.	TRBV7-2	TRBJ2-7	.
TGTGCCAGTAGTTGGAGGGAACACCCGAACTATGGCTACACCTTC	CASSWREHPNYGYTF	.	TRBV19	TRBJ1-2	.
TGTGCCAGCAGCCGCCGGACAGGGACCTCCTACAATGAGCAGTTCTTC	CASSRRTGTSYNEQFF	TRBD1	TRBV6-2/TRBV6-3	TRBJ2-1	.
TGTGCCAGCAGCGGGGGACAGTCTATGAACACTGAAGCTTTCTTT	CASSGGQSMNTEAFF	TRBD1	TRBV7-9	TRBJ1-1	few
TGTGCCAGCAGCTTAAACAGGGGTACCTACGAGCAGTACTTC	CASSLNRGTYEQYF	TRBD1	TRBV7-6	TRBJ2-7	few
TGTGCCAGCAGCTTAAGAGGGGCCCGAGGTGAAAAACTGTTTTTT	CASSLRGARGEKLFF	.	TRBV7-2	TRBJ1-4	.
TGTGCCATCAGTGACCCAGGTCGCGACGGGCAGTACTTC	CAISDPGRDGQYF	.	TRBV10-3	TRBJ2-5	.
TGTGCCAGCAGTTACTCGACCAGGACAGGGGGCAATGGCTACACCTTC	CASSYSTRTGGNGYTF	TRBD1	TRBV6-6	TRBJ1-2	few
TGTGCCAGCAGCTTAGGTCCCGAGGGCTACAATGAGCAGTTCTTC	CASSLGPEGYNEQFF	.	TRBV7-2	TRBJ2-1	many
TGCGCCAGCAGCCAAGATACCACTAGCGGGGGCTACGAGCAGTACTTC	CASSQDTTSGGYEQYF	TRBD2	TRBV4-1	TRBJ2-7	.
TGTGCCAGCAGCTTATTGACAGGTTCACGAGATACGCAGTATTTT	CASSLLTGSRDTQYF	.	TRBV7-2	TRBJ2-3	many
TGCGCCAGCAGCTGGGGACAGAATAGCGGGAGGGTCGCAGATACGCAGTATTTT	CASSWGQNSGRVADTQYF	TRBD2	TRBV5-1	TRBJ2-3	few
TGTGCCAGCAGTTTATGGGGCGACAGGCGGAGCTCCTATAATTCACCCCTCCACTTT	CASSLWGDRRSSYNSPLHF	.	TRBV28	TRBJ1-6	.
TGTGCCAGCAGTTGGGTGTCCGGGGAGCTGTTTTTT	CASSWVSGELFF	.	TRBV28	TRBJ2-2	.
TGTGCCAGCAGTTTATATCCTGACGGGGACAGGGCCTATGGCTACACCTTC	CASSLYPDGDRAYGYTF	TRBD1	TRBV12-3/TRBV12-4	TRBJ1-2	.